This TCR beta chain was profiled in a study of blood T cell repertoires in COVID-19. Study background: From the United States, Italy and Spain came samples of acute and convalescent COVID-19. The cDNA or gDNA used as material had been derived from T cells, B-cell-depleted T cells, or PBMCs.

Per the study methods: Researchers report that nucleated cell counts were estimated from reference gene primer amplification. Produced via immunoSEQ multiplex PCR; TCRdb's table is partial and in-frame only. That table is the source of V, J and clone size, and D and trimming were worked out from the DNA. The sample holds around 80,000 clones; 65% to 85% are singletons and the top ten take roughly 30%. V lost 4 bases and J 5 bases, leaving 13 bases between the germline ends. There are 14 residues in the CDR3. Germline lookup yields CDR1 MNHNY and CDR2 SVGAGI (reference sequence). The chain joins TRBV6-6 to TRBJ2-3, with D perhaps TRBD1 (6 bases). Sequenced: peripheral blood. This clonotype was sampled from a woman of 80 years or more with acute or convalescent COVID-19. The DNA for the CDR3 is TGTGCCAGCAGTTCCGCAGGGGTTAAAGATACGCAGTATTTT. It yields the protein CASSSAGVKDTQYF.